The clone carrying this TCR beta chain came up a few times. The target antigen is unknown. The sample belongs to a study of OX40 agonist ivuxolimab in advanced cancers. Turning to the study itself: Aged about 23 to 80 with a mean of approximately 60 years, they were about 78% male.

Study findings and constraints: Compared with CD4+, CD8+ T cells on average had more expanded clones.

V trimming: 6 bases; J trimming: 3 bases; junction bases outside the gene matches: 8. Looked up from germline, CDR1 is LNHDA and CDR2 is SQIVND (reference sequence). The CDR3 is made up of 15 amino acids. The protocol was immunoSEQ multiplex PCR, while the TCRdb copy is restricted to in-frame clones and leaves out a portion. The table shows approximately 60,000 clones, with over 70% occurring only once. Material: CD4+ or CD8+ T cells sorted from blood, obtained in a trial of the OX40 agonist ivuxolimab. The V gene is TRBV19, the J gene TRBJ1-2, with 9 bases identical to TRBD1. The clonotype comes from an adult with an advanced solid tumor such as melanoma, head and neck, liver or kidney cancer. The CDR3 nucleotides read TGTGCCAGTAGGCGTTCGACAGGGGGTGACTATGGCTACACCTTC. Its translation: CASRRSTGGDYGYTF.